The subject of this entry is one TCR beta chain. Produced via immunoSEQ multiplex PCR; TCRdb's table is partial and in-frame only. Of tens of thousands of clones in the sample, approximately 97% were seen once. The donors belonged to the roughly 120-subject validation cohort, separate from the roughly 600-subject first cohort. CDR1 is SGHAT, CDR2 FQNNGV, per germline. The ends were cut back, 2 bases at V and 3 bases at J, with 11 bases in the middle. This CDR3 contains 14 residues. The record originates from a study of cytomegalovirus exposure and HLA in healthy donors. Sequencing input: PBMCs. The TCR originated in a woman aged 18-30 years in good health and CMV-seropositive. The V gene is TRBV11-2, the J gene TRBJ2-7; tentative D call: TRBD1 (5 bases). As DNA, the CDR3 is TGTGCCAGCAGCTTACCAGGGTCCGGCTACGAGCAGTACTTC. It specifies CASSLPGSGYEQYF.